A selection of T cell receptor beta chains follows, all from one sample in a study of blood T cell repertoires in COVID-19. TCRdb's table, derived via immunoSEQ multiplex PCR, lists solely in-frame clones and lacks some. The repertoire holds almost 350,000 clones, with roughly 89% as singletons. The sample comprised peripheral blood. The origin of the receptors is a woman aged 60-70 years with COVID-19, enrolled during active disease. CDR3s include the opening cysteine and the closing phenylalanine or tryptophan. Each record gives: D gene, clone size, V gene, J gene, CDR3 DNA, CDR3 protein. A D gene is named only where the DNA matches it firmly. The size of a clone is reported for some rows only, either as once, few or many, or as a class for expanded clones.

TRBD1	.	TRBV24-1	TRBJ2-3	TGTGCCACCTCGACAGGGGGCACAGATACGCAGTATTTT	CATSTGGTDTQYF
.	.	TRBV18	TRBJ1-3	TGTGCCAGCTCACCCACAGGGTCCTCTGGAAACACCATATATTTT	CASSPTGSSGNTIYF
.	once	TRBV3-1/TRBV3-2	TRBJ2-1	TGTGCCAGCAGACATCTTAGCGGACTGAACAATGAGCAGTTCTTC	CASRHLSGLNNEQFF
.	.	TRBV12-2	TRBJ2-3	TGTGCAAGTCGCTTAGCCGGGCGGGGGAAGGCGGATACGCAGTATTTT	CASRLAGRGKADTQYF
.	.	TRBV19	TRBJ1-6	TGTGCCAGTAGTATTGGGGGGGACTCACCCCTCCACTTT	CASSIGGDSPLHF
.	.	TRBV5-1	TRBJ2-2	TGCGCCAGCAGCTACCAGGGACTCCCCGGGGAGCTGTTTTTT	CASSYQGLPGELFF
TRBD1	.	TRBV11-2	TRBJ1-1	TGTGCCAGCAGCTTCGACAGGGCGGGCCTTGAAGCTTTCTTT	CASSFDRAGLEAFF
TRBD1	.	TRBV19	TRBJ1-1	TGTGCCAGTAGTATTGGAGTGGGACAGGGGCATACTGAAGCTTTCTTT	CASSIGVGQGHTEAFF
TRBD1	.	TRBV9	TRBJ1-6	TGTGCCAGCAGCGTAGGGGAGACAGGGGTTTCACCCCTCCACTTT	CASSVGETGVSPLHF
.	.	TRBV5-5	TRBJ1-2	TGTGCCAGCAGCCGGAAACAGGGTGAAAACTATGGCTACACCTTC	CASSRKQGENYGYTF
TRBD2	.	TRBV7-3	TRBJ2-3	TGTGCCAGCAGCTTGGGCGGGGGGGATTCCGGTACGCAGTATTTT	CASSLGGGDSGTQYF
.	.	TRBV3-1/TRBV3-2	TRBJ1-5	TGTGCCAGCAGCCAATCCCTCTTGGGGGGACCCCAGCATTTT	CASSQSLLGGPQHF
TRBD1	once	TRBV4-2	TRBJ1-2	TGTGCCAGCAGCCAAGCCGGACAGGACGGGGTAAGGTACACCTTC	CASSQAGQDGVRYTF
TRBD1	.	TRBV6-5	TRBJ1-6	TGTGCCAGCAGGACCGGGACAGGTGATTCACCCCTCCACTTT	CASRTGTGDSPLHF
.	few	TRBV18	TRBJ1-3	TGTGCCAGCTCACAAACCGACAGCTCTGGAAACACCATATATTTT	CASSQTDSSGNTIYF